Below, 27 T cell receptor beta chains from the same sample are listed, as sequenced in a study of glioma-infiltrating T cells after dendritic cell vaccination. Sequenced by immunoSEQ multiplex PCR; TCRdb stores in-frame clones only, minus some. Of some 90,000 clones in the sample, around four fifths were seen once. Specified time point: after dendritic cell vaccination, including at tumor progression/relapse. This specimen was blood, taken after dendritic cell vaccination. The source of these receptors is a human donor with glioblastoma.

The rearrangement joins TRBV18 to TRBJ1-5, with TRBD1 matching over 9 bases. The CDR3 is 17 amino acids. The germline gives CDR1 KGHSH, CDR2 LQKENI. V shed 3 bases, J shed 6 bases, and the junction held 12 bases outside the gene matches. The CDR3, as DNA: TGTGCCAGCTCACCTTTACCCGGGACAGGGCAGGGTCAGCCCCAGCATTTT. This translates into CASSPLPGTGQGQPQHF.

The CDR3 is CASSEGLAGFTRETQYF. CDR3 in DNA: TGTGCCAGCAGTGAGGGACTAGCGGGCTTCACCCGGGAGACCCAGTACTTC. The chain couples TRBV6-1 to TRBJ2-5; 12 bases line up with TRBD2. J was trimmed by 5 bases and V by 3 bases; bases with no gene match: 10. Germline V gene sequence: CDR1 MNHNS, CDR2 SASEGT. This CDR3 has 17 residues.

The chain links TRBV2 to TRBJ1-5; 7 bases are a match to TRBD1. J gave up 5 bases and V 8 bases, and 6 bases lay outside the gene matches. CDR1 is SNHLY, CDR2 FYNNEI, per germline. This CDR3 is built from 13 residues. DNA of the CDR3: TGTGCCAGCCTAGACAGGGTGGATCAGCCCCAGCATTTT. This translates into CASLDRVDQPQHF. Looking up the rest from reference TRBV2 and TRBJ1-5 gives the full variable domain: EPEVTQTPSHQVTQMGQEVILRCVPISNHLYFYWYRQILGQKVEFLVSFYNNEISEKSEIFDDQFSVERPDGSNFTLKIRSTKLEDSAMYFCASLDRVDQPQHFGDGTRLSIL.

The chain recombines TRBV5-6 with TRBJ1-4; maybe TRBD1 (6 bases). Trimming took off 4 bases at V and 5 bases at J, with 15 bases between the two ends. The CDR3 is 15 amino acids. From germline, CDR1 is SGHDT and CDR2 YYEEEE. CDR3 DNA sequence: TGTGCCAGCAGCCGTGAGGACAGTGGGAATGAAAAACTGTTTTTT. Amino acid sequence: CASSREDSGNEKLFF.

The J gene is TRBJ2-1, the V gene TRBV7-3, with 15 bases aligning to TRBD2. Germline CDR1 SGHTA, CDR2 FQGTGA. The CDR3 contains 19 residues. V was pared by 3 bases and J by 4 bases, with 10 bases of the junction left unmatched. The CDR3 loop reads CASSLLPGLAGGLYNEQFF. CDR3 nucleotides: TGTGCCAGCAGCTTGCTGCCGGGACTAGCGGGAGGCTTGTACAATGAGCAGTTCTTC. Using reference TRBV7-3 and TRBJ2-1 for the parts outside the CDR3, the full variable domain is GAGVSQTPSNKVTEKGKYVELRCDPISGHTALYWYRQSLGQGPEFLIYFQGTGAADDSGLPNDRFFAVRPEGSVSTLKIQRTERGDSAVYLCASSLLPGLAGGLYNEQFFGPGTRLTVL.

This rearrangement joins TRBV6-6 to TRBJ2-7; the D gene is possibly TRBD2 (6 bases). Trimming stripped 5 bases from V and 1 base from J, with 15 bases between. Germline-derived CDR1 and CDR2 are MNHNY and SVGAGI (reference sequence). This CDR3 contains 15 residues. In nucleotides, the CDR3 is TGTGCCAGCAGTCCTCTTAGCGGCCTTTCCTACGAGCAGTACTTC. Residues: CASSPLSGLSYEQYF.

The chain employs TRBV5-6 and TRBJ2-7; the match to TRBD1 covers 9 bases. Germline loops: CDR1 SGHDT, CDR2 YYEEEE. This CDR3 is 15 amino acids long. The J segment lost 2 bases and the V segment lost 3 bases, leaving 6 bases of the junction unmatched. The CDR3 loop is CASSSEGQGTYEQYF. The CDR3 DNA follows: TGTGCCAGCAGCTCGGAGGGACAGGGAACCTACGAGCAGTACTTC. Based on the CDR3 plus reference TRBV5-6 and TRBJ2-7, the full variable domain is DAGVTQSPTHLIKTRGQQVTLRCSPKSGHDTVSWYQQALGQGPQFIFQYYEEEERQRGNFPDRFSGHQFPNYSSELNVNALLLGDSALYLCASSSEGQGTYEQYFGPGTRLTVT.

V usage is TRBV30 and J usage is TRBJ2-2; TRBD2 is a possible D gene (5 bases). Trimming took 0 bases from V and 5 from J, leaving 22 bases between them. The length of the CDR3 is 18 residues. CDR1 and CDR2 from the germline V gene are GTSNPN and SVGIG (reference sequence). The CDR3 spells CAWSVYVTFWERTGELFF. In DNA form, the CDR3 reads TGTGCCTGGAGTGTTTACGTTACTTTTTGGGAGAGGACCGGGGAGCTGTTTTTT.

The CDR3 region is CASSWGSREGTEAFF. The DNA of the CDR3 is TGTGCCAGCAGTTGGGGGTCAAGGGAGGGCACTGAAGCTTTCTTT. J is TRBJ1-1 and V is TRBV6-5, with D possibly TRBD1 on 5 matching bases. The germline V gene encodes CDR1 MNHEY and CDR2 SVGAGI. The CDR3 contains 15 residues. V dropped 4 bases and J dropped 4 bases, with 16 bases sitting between them.

This chain uses TRBV6-5 with TRBJ1-2; 7 nucleotides align to TRBD1. The V segment lost 5 bases and the J segment 3 bases; nucleotides outside the gene matches: 3. CDR3 size: 13 residues. Germline CDR1 is MNHEY and CDR2 is SVGAGI. The CDR3 spells CASSAGTDYGYTF. In nucleotides, the CDR3 is TGTGCCAGCAGTGCCGGGACAGACTATGGCTACACCTTC.

The gene calls are TRBV7-9 and TRBJ1-2; 7 nucleotides align to TRBD1. V dropped 3 bases and J dropped 7; count of bases not matched to a gene: 8. This CDR3 is 14 amino acids long. From germline, CDR1 is SEHNR and CDR2 FQNEAQ (reference sequence). The CDR3 region is CASSFGQVTGGYTF. In DNA form, the CDR3 reads TGTGCCAGCAGCTTTGGACAGGTCACCGGTGGCTACACCTTC.

The table lists this clone with a few counts. The genes are TRBV7-9 and TRBJ2-7; D gene uncertain. V dropped 3 bases and J dropped 2 bases, with 11 bases sitting between them. The germline V gene has CDR1 SEHNR and CDR2 FQNEAQ (reference sequence). The CDR3 has 14 residues. CDR3 DNA: TGTGCCAGCAGCTTTTTCACTCCCCCCTACGAGCAGTACTTC. Protein: CASSFFTPPYEQYF. The complete variable domain, with remaining parts taken from reference TRBV7-9 and TRBJ2-7, reads DTGVSQNPRHKITKRGQNVTFRCDPISEHNRLYWYRQTLGQGPEFLTYFQNEAQLEKSRLLSDRFSAERPKGSFSTLEIQRTEQGDSAMYLCASSFFTPPYEQYFGPGTRLTVT.

This clone was observed a single time. The chain couples TRBV27 to TRBJ1-2; D possibly corresponds to TRBD1 (5 bases). The CDR3 covers 15 residues. Germline V gene data show CDR1 as MNHEY and CDR2 as SMNVEV (reference sequence). The V gene lost 4 bases and the J gene lost 3 bases, with 15 bases spanning the gap. The CDR3: CASSSNRLGDYGYTF. The DNA for the CDR3 is TGTGCCAGCAGTTCCAACAGGCTAGGGGACTATGGCTACACCTTC.

This clone was found once. The chain uses TRBV29-1 and TRBJ1-1; TRBD1 matches 11 bases. CDR1 and CDR2 from the germline V gene are SQVTM and ANQGSEA. Trimming cost V 6 bases and J 3 bases; bases outside gene matches: 3. The CDR3 is 13 residues long. CDR3 sequence: CSVRDRGDTEAFF. CDR3 nucleotide sequence: TGCAGCGTCCGGGACAGGGGGGACACTGAAGCTTTCTTT. Together with reference TRBV29-1 and TRBJ1-1, the CDR3 gives the full variable domain: SAVISQKPSRDICQRGTSLTIQCQVDSQVTMMFWYRQQPGQSLTLIATANQGSEATYESGFVIDKFPISRPNLTFSTLTVSNMSPEDSSIYLCSVRDRGDTEAFFGQGTRLTVV.

The chain couples TRBV15 to TRBJ1-2, with 10 bases fitting TRBD1. The CDR3 runs 15 residues. Looked up from germline, CDR1 is LNHNV and CDR2 is YYDKDF (reference sequence). The trim removed 3 bases at V and 2 bases at J, leaving 3 bases unmatched. The CDR3 DNA reads as TGTGCCACCAGCAGGCCGGACAGGGGGAACTATGGCTACACCTTC. It specifies CATSRPDRGNYGYTF.

V usage is TRBV5-8 and J usage is TRBJ2-5; D is possibly TRBD2 (5 bases). This CDR3 comprises 12 residues. Germline V lookup: CDR1 SGHTS, CDR2 YDEGEE. V shed 0 bases and J shed 9 bases, with 9 bases lying between them. CDR3 sequence (DNA): TGTGCCAGCAGCTTGGGCCAGAGGGCCCAGTACTTC. It translates to CASSLGQRAQYF.

The J gene is TRBJ2-1, the V gene TRBV5-1; TRBD2 matches 7 bases. Trimming took 4 bases from V and 8 from J; bases not matched to a gene: 9. CDR3 length: 14 residues. Germline V lookup: CDR1 SGHRS, CDR2 YFSETQ. The CDR3 sequence is CASSPRGLTYEQFF. The DNA for the CDR3 is TGCGCCAGCAGCCCGCGGGGACTAACATATGAGCAGTTCTTC.

The chain carries TRBV5-4 and TRBJ2-1, with 10 bases that match TRBD2. The V and J ends lost 4 bases and 6 bases, in that order; junction bases with no gene match: 4. The CDR3 length is 14 residues. The germline gives CDR1 SGHNT, CDR2 YYREEE (reference sequence). CDR3: CASSGKRGGNEQFF. CDR3 nucleotide sequence: TGTGCCAGCAGCGGGAAGCGGGGGGGCAATGAGCAGTTCTTC.

The chain joins TRBV6-5 to TRBJ2-1; 7 nucleotides align to TRBD1. Unmatched junction bases numbered 5, after V lost 5 bases and J lost 7 bases. CDR3 size: 13 residues. Germline V lookup: CDR1 MNHEY, CDR2 SVGAGI. The CDR3 region is CASSPQGINEQFF. The CDR3 bases are TGTGCCAGCAGTCCACAGGGGATAAATGAGCAGTTCTTC.

The rearrangement joins TRBV6-5 to TRBJ1-1; possibly TRBD1 for D (6 bases). Trimming stripped 6 bases from V and 1 base from J, with 15 bases between. Germline V gene sequence: CDR1 MNHEY, CDR2 SVGAGI. The CDR3 has 15 amino acids. The CDR3 here is CASRYVGARNTEAFF. The CDR3 DNA follows: TGTGCCAGCAGGTACGTGGGGGCGAGGAACACTGAAGCTTTCTTT.

The chain carries TRBV5-1 and TRBJ2-5, with 9 bases aligning to TRBD2. V lost 1 base, J lost 0 bases, and 4 bases stayed unmatched. The CDR3 sequence is 16 residues long. Germline V gene sequence: CDR1 SGHRS, CDR2 YFSETQ. The DNA for the CDR3 is TGCGCCAGCAGCTTGTCGCTAGCGGGGAACCAAGAGACCCAGTACTTC. The encoded protein is CASSLSLAGNQETQYF.

This chain connects TRBV29-1 to TRBJ1-2; D is perhaps TRBD1 (5 bases). Looked up from germline, CDR1 is SQVTM and CDR2 is ANQGSEA. The CDR3 covers 14 residues. The V end lost 2 bases, the J end lost 4 bases, and 14 bases lay between the germline ends. This CDR3 is CSVETHSGFYGYTF. In DNA, the CDR3 is TGCAGCGTTGAAACCCACTCAGGGTTCTATGGCTACACCTTC.

The rearrangement uses TRBV6-1 and TRBJ1-2, with TRBD1 matching over 9 bases. The CDR3 runs 15 residues. J was trimmed by 3 bases and V by 6 bases; bases with no gene match: 8. Germline V gene lookup returns CDR1 MNHNS and CDR2 SASEGT. CDR3 residues: CASSRDRERDYGYTF. CDR3 DNA: TGTGCCAGCAGCCGGGACAGGGAGAGAGACTATGGCTACACCTTC.

V gene TRBV20-1 combines with J gene TRBJ2-3; D call uncertain. The CDR3 contains 11 residues. Per the germline V gene, CDR1 is DFQATT and CDR2 is SNEGSKA (reference sequence). Trimming stripped 3 bases from V and 5 bases from J, with 6 bases between. The CDR3 sequence: CSARSVDTQYF. The CDR3 nucleotides are TGCAGTGCTAGGAGTGTAGATACGCAGTATTTT.

The sample holds a few counts of this clone. The chain's CDR3 is CASSQRVTGNQETQYF. The DNA for the CDR3 is TGCGCCAGCAGCCAACGTGTAACAGGGAACCAAGAGACCCAGTACTTC. The chain carries TRBV4-1 and TRBJ2-5; a weak D match, TRBD1 (6 bases). V was pared by 2 bases and J by 0 bases, with 13 bases between. Germline V gene sequence: CDR1 MGHRA, CDR2 YSYEKL. The CDR3 has 16 amino acids.

The chain carries TRBV5-6 and TRBJ1-6; 10 positions agree with TRBD1. The CDR3 is 15 amino acids. The germline CDR1 and CDR2 sequences are SGHDT and YYEEEE. V lost 1 base, J lost 8 bases, and 3 bases stayed unmatched. DNA of the CDR3: TGTGCCAGCAGCTTGCGGGACAGGGGTTATTCACCCCTCCACTTT. This translates into CASSLRDRGYSPLHF.

The chain recombines TRBV5-6 with TRBJ2-7, with TRBD2 identical over 7 bases. CDR3 length: 14 residues. Germline V gene data show CDR1 as SGHDT and CDR2 as YYEEEE. The CDR3 loop reads CASSLGLADSERYV. For the CDR3, the DNA is TGTGCCAGCAGCTTGGGGCTAGCGGATAGTGAGCGGTACGTC.